The 5 T cell receptor beta chains presented below share a single source sample, sequenced in a study of identical twins. TCRdb reanalysed the 5' RACE reads using MiXCR and keeps one entry per CDR3 protein. This table holds about 1.7 million distinct CDR3 sequences, 25% to 35% found once. Material for sequencing was cord blood. The receptor source for this set is a newborn girl in good health.

This chain joins TRBV20-1 and TRBJ2-7; D gene unclear. Germline V gene data show CDR1 as DFQATT and CDR2 as SNEGSKA (reference sequence). V lost 2 bases to trimming and J lost 4 bases, with 12 bases between them. There are 13 residues in the CDR3. CDR3 sequence reads: CSARQKGSYEQYF. The CDR3 DNA reads as TGCAGTGCTAGACAGAAGGGTTCTTACGAGCAGTACTTC.

J is TRBJ1-2 and V is TRBV6-1; 8 bases line up with TRBD1. J gave up 4 bases and V 1 base, and 5 bases lay outside the gene matches. This CDR3 contains 15 residues. Germline lookup yields CDR1 MNHNS and CDR2 SASEGT. The CDR3 region has the DNA TGTGCCAGCAGTGAAGTTTCAACAGGGGGCTATGGCTACACCTTC. This sequence encodes CASSEVSTGGYGYTF.

This clonotype appeared many times. CDR3 region: CASSQWTSGIYNEQFF. In DNA form, the CDR3 reads TGTGCCAGCAGCCAATGGACTAGCGGGATCTACAATGAGCAGTTCTTC. V gene TRBV14 combines with J gene TRBJ2-1; 12 bases fit TRBD2. This CDR3 is 16 amino acids long. Germline values: CDR1 SGHDN, CDR2 FVKESK. J was trimmed by 3 bases and V by 2 bases; bases with no gene match: 2.

The chain couples TRBV7-9 to TRBJ2-1; TRBD2 aligns across 7 bases. The V gene end was trimmed by 5 bases and the J gene end by 8 bases; junction bases not matched to a gene: 6. The length of the CDR3 is 13 residues. CDR1 SEHNR and CDR2 FQNEAQ come from the germline V gene (reference sequence). CDR3 in amino acids: CASSPTRGDEQFF. The DNA for the CDR3 is TGTGCCAGCAGCCCAACTCGGGGGGATGAGCAGTTCTTC. Variable domain in full (rest from reference TRBV7-9 and TRBJ2-1): DTGVSQNPRHKITKRGQNVTFRCDPISEHNRLYWYRQTLGQGPEFLTYFQNEAQLEKSRLLSDRFSAERPKGSFSTLEIQRTEQGDSAMYLCASSPTRGDEQFFGPGTRLTVL.

The chain has TRBV20-1 and TRBJ1-2, with TRBD1 identical over 12 bases. Per the germline V gene, CDR1 is DFQATT and CDR2 is SNEGSKA (reference sequence). The CDR3 covers 19 residues. V shed 5 bases, J shed 4 bases, and the junction held 20 bases outside the gene matches. Written as DNA, the CDR3 is TGCAGTGCTTTTCTTAGATCCCCGGGACAGGGGGCATATTCCTATGGCTACACCTTC. Protein sequence: CSAFLRSPGQGAYSYGYTF.